This T cell receptor beta chain comes out of a study of beta chain features in type 1 diabetes. Expressed TCRB transcripts were sequenced because the entire RNA isolate underwent reverse transcription. Assay: immunoSEQ multiplex PCR; the TCRdb copy retains only in-frame clones and omits some. This sample has some 150,000 clones, with 8.5% to 14% found just once. With 8 bases clipped from V and 6 bases from J, the junction kept 4 bases outside the gene matches. CDR1 MGHDK and CDR2 SYGVNS come from the germline V gene. The CDR3 is made up of 12 amino acids. Sequenced input: central memory CD4+ T cells from blood. The J gene is TRBJ1-1, the V gene TRBV25-1; TRBD1 matches 9 bases. This clonotype originated in a man aged 18 to 30 in good health. The chain's CDR3 is CASGGQGAEAFF. The CDR3 DNA sequence: TGTGCCAGCGGGGGACAGGGCGCTGAAGCTTTCTTT.